This T cell receptor (beta chain) is from a study of T-cell reconstitution after alpha-beta-depleted transplantation in children. A TCRbeta library incorporating unique molecular identifiers was prepared. A single record per CDR3 protein comes from TCRdb applying MiXCR to the PCR reads. The sample holds hundreds of thousands of distinct CDR3 sequences; roughly 13% are singletons and the top ten take roughly 0.84%. Study results and limitations: Alpha-beta T cells present about two months after transplant were reported to originate from several hundred expanded graft clones. TCRbeta diversity was high at day 60 in some patients (a result of surviving recipient T cells and thymic progenitors). The authors attributed T-cell counts and diversity one year after transplant mostly to newly produced T cells.

This clonotype was counted many times. The target antigen is unknown. The sequencing used PBMCs, collected before TCRalphabeta/CD19-depleted stem cell transplant. The sequence derives from a girl aged 2 to 9 with congenital amegakaryocytic thrombocytopenia, due to receive a stem cell transplant.

The CDR3 DNA follows: TGCAGCGCACGACAGGGCTTTGGAAACACCATATATTTT. Its translation is CSARQGFGNTIYF. V and J are TRBV29-1 and TRBJ1-3; 7 nucleotides match TRBD1. This CDR3 spans 13 amino acids. Per germline, CDR1 SQVTM and CDR2 ANQGSEA. The V gene end was trimmed by 7 bases and the J gene end by 3 bases; junction bases not matched to a gene: 6.